Below, 11 T cell receptor beta chains from the same sample are listed, as sequenced in a study of vaccination and CD4 T cells after COVID-19. Treatment of the sample: roughly 11-day PBMC culture with coronavirus spike peptide pools or control peptides (ViraFEST assay). No antigen is known for these receptors. The assay that was used to sequence DNA from cultured CD4+ T cells was the Oncomine TCR Beta short-read assay. In TCRdb, the PCR reads were re-called with MiXCR into one record per CDR3 protein. The repertoire holds 25,000 or so distinct CDR3 sequences, with around 54% as singletons. The sample consisted of CD4+ T cells from blood, cultured in vitro. The receptor set was obtained from a human donor who had recovered from COVID-19.

The rearrangement uses TRBV11-1 and TRBJ2-7; 8 bases line up with TRBD2. Unmatched junction bases numbered 13, after V lost 0 bases and J lost 3 bases. From germline, CDR1 is SGHAT and CDR2 FQDESV (reference sequence). The CDR3 totals 18 residues. CDR3 protein: CASSLALARSGSFYEQYF. The CDR3 nucleotides read TGTGCCAGCAGCTTAGCGCTGGCCCGAAGCGGGAGTTTCTACGAGCAGTACTTC.

The chain uses TRBV29-1 and TRBJ2-7; 12 nucleotides match TRBD1. The CDR3 length is 15 residues. J was trimmed by 5 bases and V by 2 bases; bases with no gene match: 7. The germline CDR1 and CDR2 sequences are SQVTM and ANQGSEA. For the CDR3, the DNA is TGCAGCGTTGAAAGCGTGGGACAGGGGGCAAACGAGCAGTACTTC. Amino acids: CSVESVGQGANEQYF.

This clonotype occurred once. The chain links TRBV7-9 to TRBJ1-1; 12 bases map to TRBD1. The CDR3 sequence is 15 residues long. Trimming took 5 bases from V and 7 from J; bases not matched to a gene: 8. CDR1 and CDR2 from the germline V gene are SEHNR and FQNEAQ (reference sequence). DNA of the CDR3: TGTGCCAGCAGCCCGGGACAGGGGGCGCGGGATGAAGCTTTCTTT. It yields the protein CASSPGQGARDEAFF.

This clonotype was detected only once. The conserved phenylalanine or tryptophan normally closing the CDR3 is absent here, so this likely arose from a read error. The V gene is TRBV20-1, the J gene TRBJ1-2; D is perhaps TRBD1 (6 bases). Germline CDR1 is DFQATT and CDR2 is SNEGSKA (reference sequence). V lost 3 bases, J lost 4 bases, and 9 bases lay in between. CDR3 length: 12 residues. CDR3 nucleotide sequence: TGCAGTGCTAGGCGGGGGCTCTATGGCTACACCTCC. This translates into CSARRGLYGYTS.

This clonotype was observed a few times. The CDR3 DNA is TGTGCCACCAGCAGGCTAGGCAGTGAGCAGTTCTTC. Amino acids: CATSRLGSEQFF. The V and J genes are TRBV15 and TRBJ2-1; no reliable D call. The germline V gene encodes CDR1 LNHNV and CDR2 YYDKDF (reference sequence). Trimming stripped 3 bases from V and 9 bases from J, with 9 bases between. There are 12 residues in the CDR3. Together with reference TRBV15 and TRBJ2-1, the CDR3 gives the full variable domain: DAMVIQNPRYQVTQFGKPVTLSCSQTLNHNVMYWYQQKSSQAPKLLFHYYDKDFNNEADTPDNFQSRRPNTSFCFLDIRSPGLGDTAMYLCATSRLGSEQFFGPGTRLTVL.

The CDR3 here is CASSMEFYSNQPQHF. The CDR3 DNA is TGTGCCAGTAGTATGGAATTTTATAGCAATCAGCCCCAGCATTTT. The chain recombines TRBV19 with TRBJ1-5; D not resolved. The germline V and J ends were trimmed by 3 bases and 0 bases, with 9 bases remaining between them. CDR3 length equals 15 residues. Per the germline V gene, CDR1 is LNHDA and CDR2 is SQIVND (reference sequence).

The genes are TRBV6-2 or TRBV6-3 and TRBJ2-7, with D perhaps TRBD2 (7 bases). This CDR3 region has 14 residues. The germline V and J ends were trimmed by 6 bases and 7 bases, with 19 bases remaining between them. CDR1 MNHEY and CDR2 SVGEGT come from the germline V gene. The CDR3 spells CASSGGAGVLEQYF. The CDR3 bases are TGTGCCAGCAGCGGGGGCGCGGGAGTTCTGGAGCAGTACTTC.

This clonotype was picked up a small number of times. The chain links TRBV11-3 to TRBJ1-4; D unclear. V lost 1 base and J 5 bases, leaving 11 bases between the germline ends. This CDR3 spans 15 amino acids. From germline, CDR1 is SGHNT and CDR2 YENEEA. In DNA form, the CDR3 reads TGTGCCAGCAGCTTAGGAGGCCGGCTGAATGAAAAACTGTTTTTT. It translates to CASSLGGRLNEKLFF.

The chain joins TRBV15 to TRBJ2-7; D unclear. The CDR3 has 12 residues. Germline values: CDR1 LNHNV, CDR2 YYDKDF (reference sequence). V was clipped by 1 base and J by 7 bases, with 8 bases between them. The DNA for the CDR3 is TGTGCCACCAGCAGAGGGCTATTGGAGCAGTACTTC. It codes for CATSRGLLEQYF.

The V and J genes are TRBV19 and TRBJ2-1, with TRBD2 identical over 7 bases. Germline V gene sequence: CDR1 LNHDA, CDR2 SQIVND (reference sequence). V shed 7 bases and J 1 base; nucleotides not matched to a gene: 10. The CDR3 runs 16 residues. The CDR3 region is CASTPGEGRSYNEQFF. Written as DNA, the CDR3 is TGTGCCAGTACCCCTGGGGAGGGCCGGTCCTACAATGAGCAGTTCTTC.

This clonotype occurred a few times. The chain is built from TRBV24-1 and TRBJ1-2; TRBD1 matches at 9 bases. The junction had 3 bases not matched to a gene; V was cut back by 4 bases and J by 7 bases. Germline lookup yields CDR1 KGHDR and CDR2 SFDVKD. This CDR3 spans 13 amino acids. CDR3: CATSEADRGGYTF. Written as DNA, the CDR3 is TGTGCCACCAGTGAAGCGGACAGGGGTGGCTACACCTTC.